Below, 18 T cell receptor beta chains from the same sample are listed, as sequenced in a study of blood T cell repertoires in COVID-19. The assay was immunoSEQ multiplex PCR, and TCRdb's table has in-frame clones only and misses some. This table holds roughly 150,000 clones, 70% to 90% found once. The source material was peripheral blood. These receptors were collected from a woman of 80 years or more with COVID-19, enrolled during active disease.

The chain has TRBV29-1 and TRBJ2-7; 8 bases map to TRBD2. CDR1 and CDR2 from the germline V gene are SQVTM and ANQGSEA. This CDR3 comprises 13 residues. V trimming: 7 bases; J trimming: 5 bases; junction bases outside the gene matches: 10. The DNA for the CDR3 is TGCAGCGCCCGGGAGGGGGGGGGACACGAGCAGTACTTC. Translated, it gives CSAREGGGHEQYF.

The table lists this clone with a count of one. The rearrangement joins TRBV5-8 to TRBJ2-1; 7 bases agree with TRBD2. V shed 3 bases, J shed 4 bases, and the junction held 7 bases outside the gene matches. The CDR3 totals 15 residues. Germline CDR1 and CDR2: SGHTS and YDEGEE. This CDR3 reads CASSSGLPLYNEQFF. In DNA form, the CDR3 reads TGTGCCAGCAGCTCGGGACTACCGCTATACAATGAGCAGTTCTTC.

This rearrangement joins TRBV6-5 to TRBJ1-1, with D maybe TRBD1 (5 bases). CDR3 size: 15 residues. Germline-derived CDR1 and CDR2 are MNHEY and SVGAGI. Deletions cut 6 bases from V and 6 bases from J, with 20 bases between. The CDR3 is CASSLGGDGSAEAFF. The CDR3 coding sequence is TGTGCCAGCAGCCTAGGAGGGGACGGGAGCGCTGAAGCTTTCTTT.

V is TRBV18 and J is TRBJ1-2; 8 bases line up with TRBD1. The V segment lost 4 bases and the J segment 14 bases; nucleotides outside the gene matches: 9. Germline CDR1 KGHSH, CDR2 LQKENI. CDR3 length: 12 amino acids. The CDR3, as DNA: TGTGCCAGCTCACAAGGACAGGGCGTCTCGACCTTC. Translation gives CASSQGQGVSTF.

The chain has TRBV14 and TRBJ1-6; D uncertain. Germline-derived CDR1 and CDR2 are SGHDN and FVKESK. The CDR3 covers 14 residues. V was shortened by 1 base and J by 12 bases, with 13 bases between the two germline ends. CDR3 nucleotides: TGTGCCAGCAGCCAAGGGGTCGCGGGAGGACCCCTCCACTTT. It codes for CASSQGVAGGPLHF.

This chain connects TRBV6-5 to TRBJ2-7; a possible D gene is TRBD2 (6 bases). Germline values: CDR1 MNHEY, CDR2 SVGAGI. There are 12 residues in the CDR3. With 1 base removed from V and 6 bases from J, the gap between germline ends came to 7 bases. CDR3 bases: TGTGCCAGCAGTTACTTCGGGGGCGAGCAGTACTTC. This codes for CASSYFGGEQYF.

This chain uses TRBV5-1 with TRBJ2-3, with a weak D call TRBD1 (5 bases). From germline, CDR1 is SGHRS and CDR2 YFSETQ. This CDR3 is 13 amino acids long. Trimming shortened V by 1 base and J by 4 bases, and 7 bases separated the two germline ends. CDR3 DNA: TGCGCCAGCAGCTTGTGGGGCCCAGATACGCAGTATTTT. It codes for CASSLWGPDTQYF.

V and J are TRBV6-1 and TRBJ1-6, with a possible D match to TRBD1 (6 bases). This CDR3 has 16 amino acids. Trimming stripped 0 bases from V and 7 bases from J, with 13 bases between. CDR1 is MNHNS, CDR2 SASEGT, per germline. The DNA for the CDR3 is TGTGCCAGCAGTGAAGCGGGGAACAGGGCCAATTCACCCCTCCACTTT. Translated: CASSEAGNRANSPLHF.

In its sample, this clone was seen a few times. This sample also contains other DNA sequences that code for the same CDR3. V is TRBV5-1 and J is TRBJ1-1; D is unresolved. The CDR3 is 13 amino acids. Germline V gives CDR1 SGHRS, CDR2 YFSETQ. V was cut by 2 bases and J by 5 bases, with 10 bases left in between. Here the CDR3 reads CASSLGVETEAFF. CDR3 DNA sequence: TGCGCCAGCAGCTTAGGAGTCGAGACTGAAGCTTTCTTT.

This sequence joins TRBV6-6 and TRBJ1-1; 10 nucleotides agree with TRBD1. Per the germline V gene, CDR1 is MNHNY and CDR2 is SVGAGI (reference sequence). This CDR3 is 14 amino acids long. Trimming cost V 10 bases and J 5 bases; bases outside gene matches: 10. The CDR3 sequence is CATFRDRGGTEAFF. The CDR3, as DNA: TGTGCCACATTCCGGGACAGGGGTGGAACTGAAGCTTTCTTT.

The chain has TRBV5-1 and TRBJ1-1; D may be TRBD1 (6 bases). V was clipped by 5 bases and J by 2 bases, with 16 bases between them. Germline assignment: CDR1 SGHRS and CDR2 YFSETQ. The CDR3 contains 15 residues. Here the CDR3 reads CASSPIRDTNTEAFF. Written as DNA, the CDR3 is TGCGCCAGCAGTCCGATCCGGGACACTAACACTGAAGCTTTCTTT.

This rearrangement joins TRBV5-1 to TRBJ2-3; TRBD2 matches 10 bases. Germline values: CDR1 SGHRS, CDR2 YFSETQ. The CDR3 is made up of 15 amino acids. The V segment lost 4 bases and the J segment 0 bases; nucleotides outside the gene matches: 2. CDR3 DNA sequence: TGCGCCAGCAGCACTAGCGGGGCCAGCACAGATACGCAGTATTTT. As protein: CASSTSGASTDTQYF.

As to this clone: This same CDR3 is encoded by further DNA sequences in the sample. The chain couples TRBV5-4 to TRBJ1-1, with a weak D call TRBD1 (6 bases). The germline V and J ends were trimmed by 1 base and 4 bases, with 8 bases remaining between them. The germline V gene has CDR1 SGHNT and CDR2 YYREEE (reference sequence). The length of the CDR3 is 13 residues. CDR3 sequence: CASSLQGGTEAFF. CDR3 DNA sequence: TGTGCCAGCAGCTTGCAAGGGGGCACTGAAGCTTTCTTT.

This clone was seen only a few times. The CDR3 spells CASKGFSSTDTQYF. In nucleotides, the CDR3 is TGTGCCAGCAAGGGGTTTTCTAGCACAGATACGCAGTATTTT. This chain connects TRBV6-5 to TRBJ2-3; D may be TRBD1 (5 bases). V lost 7 bases to trimming and J lost 0 bases, with 11 bases between them. CDR1 is MNHEY, CDR2 SVGAGI, per germline. CDR3 length: 14 residues.

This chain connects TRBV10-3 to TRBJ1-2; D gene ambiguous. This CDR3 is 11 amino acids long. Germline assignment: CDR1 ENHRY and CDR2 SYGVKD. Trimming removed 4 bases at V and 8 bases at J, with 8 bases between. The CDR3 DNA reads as TGTGCCATCAGTGGCGCTCTGGGCTACACCTTC. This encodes CAISGALGYTF.

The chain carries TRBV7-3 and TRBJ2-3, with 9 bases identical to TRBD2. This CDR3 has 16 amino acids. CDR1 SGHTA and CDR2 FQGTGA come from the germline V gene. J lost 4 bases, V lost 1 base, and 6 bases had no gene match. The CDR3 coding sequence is TGTGCCAGCAGCTTAAGTGCGGGAGGGCCCGCAGATACGCAGTATTTT. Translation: CASSLSAGGPADTQYF.

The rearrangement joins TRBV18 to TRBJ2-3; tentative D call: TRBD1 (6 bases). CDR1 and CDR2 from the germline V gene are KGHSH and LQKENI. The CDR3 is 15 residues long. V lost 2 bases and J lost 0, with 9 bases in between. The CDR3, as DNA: TGTGCCAGCTCACCAGGGGGCGGTAGCACAGATACGCAGTATTTT. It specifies CASSPGGGSTDTQYF. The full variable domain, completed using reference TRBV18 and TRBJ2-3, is NAGVMQNPRHLVRRRGQEARLRCSPMKGHSHVYWYRQLPEEGLKFMVYLQKENIIDESGMPKERFSAEFPKEGPSILRIQQVVRGDSAAYFCASSPGGGSTDTQYFGPGTRLTVL.

CDR3 DNA: TGCGCCAGCAGCTTGGTGGGAGGAGATACGCAGTATTTT. Its protein product is CASSLVGGDTQYF. This sequence joins TRBV5-1 and TRBJ2-3; TRBD2 might be the D (6 bases). From germline, CDR1 is SGHRS and CDR2 YFSETQ. V was shortened by 0 bases and J by 5 bases, with 7 bases between the two germline ends. CDR3 length: 13 residues.